These T cell receptor beta chains were read from a single sample in a study of shared clonotypes between healthy human individuals. The table came from immunoSEQ multiplex PCR; TCRdb's copy has only in-frame clones and leaves some out. This table has 450,000 to 500,000 clones, 65% to 85% appearing once. The source material was PBMCs. Receptors were obtained from a woman aged 40 to 50 in good health. Some clones in this sample may be carry-over from other donors' samples. Both conserved end residues are part of each CDR3. The D gene is left open where the match is weak. Some rows have no size entry. The others give once, few or many, or a class for an expanded clone.

V gene	J gene	D gene	clone size	CDR3 protein	CDR3 DNA
TRBV27	TRBJ2-7	.	.	CASSLLGSPPYEQYF	TGTGCCAGCAGCCTACTGGGCTCACCCCCCTACGAGCAGTACTTC
TRBV7-2	TRBJ1-1	TRBD1	.	CASSLVQGVNTEAFF	TGTGCCAGCAGCTTAGTGCAGGGGGTGAACACTGAAGCTTTCTTT
TRBV14	TRBJ2-7	.	.	CASSLWGDLTYEQYF	TGTGCCAGCAGCCTTTGGGGGGATCTAACCTACGAGCAGTACTTC
TRBV9	TRBJ2-1	.	.	CASSVQGSGYNEQFF	TGTGCCAGCAGCGTACAAGGTAGCGGCTACAATGAGCAGTTCTTC
TRBV4-1	TRBJ1-1	.	.	CASSQDQAGNTEAFF	TGCGCCAGCAGCCAAGACCAGGCCGGGAACACTGAAGCTTTCTTT
TRBV4-1	TRBJ1-1	.	.	CASSYGLSGEAFF	TGCGCCAGCAGTTACGGCCTCTCGGGCGAAGCTTTCTTT
TRBV7-7	TRBJ2-1	TRBD2	.	CASSTTTSAAVSEQFF	TGTGCTAGCAGCACTACGACTAGCGCGGCGGTGAGTGAGCAGTTCTTC
TRBV5-4	TRBJ2-1	TRBD2	.	CASSLTGGGTRYNEQFF	TGTGCCAGCAGCTTGACAGGAGGTGGGACTAGATACAATGAGCAGTTCTTC
TRBV6-1	TRBJ1-5	.	once	CASRAGGANQPQHF	TGTGCCAGCAGGGCCGGGGGGGCGAATCAGCCCCAGCATTTT
TRBV27	TRBJ2-2	.	.	CASSTTGELFF	TGTGCCAGCAGCACCACCGGGGAGCTGTTTTTT
TRBV28	TRBJ2-3	TRBD1	many	CASSFGTGTTDTQYF	TGTGCCAGCAGTTTCGGGACAGGGACCACAGATACGCAGTATTTT
TRBV30	TRBJ1-6	.	.	CAWSRAGLLRNSPLHF	TGTGCCTGGTCTCGGGCAGGACTCCTGAGGAATTCACCCCTCCACTTT
TRBV19	TRBJ1-2	.	.	CASSRDGGYYGYTF	TGTGCCAGTAGTAGAGACGGGGGCTACTATGGCTACACCTTC
TRBV5-1	TRBJ2-7	.	.	CASSWDNSYEQYF	TGCGCCAGCAGCTGGGACAACTCCTACGAGCAGTACTTC
TRBV11-2	TRBJ1-4	TRBD1	once	CASSSRTGTGNEKLFF	TGTGCCAGCAGCTCGCGAACCGGGACAGGCAATGAAAAACTGTTTTTT
TRBV5-4	TRBJ1-3	.	.	CASSFLAAGYGNTIYF	TGTGCCAGCAGCTTTTTGGCGGCGGGGTACGGAAACACCATATATTTT
TRBV27	TRBJ2-7	.	.	CASTRRGDRTYEQYF	TGTGCCAGCACTCGAAGGGGGGACAGAACCTACGAGCAGTACTTC
TRBV9	TRBJ2-2	.	.	CASSVAGADVTGELFF	TGTGCCAGCAGCGTAGCTGGTGCAGATGTCACCGGGGAGCTGTTTTTT
TRBV28	TRBJ2-7	.	.	CASSLWGPSYEQYF	TGTGCCAGCAGTTTATGGGGCCCGTCCTACGAGCAGTACTTC
TRBV2	TRBJ2-3	TRBD1	.	CASNLQGYTDTQYF	TGTGCCAGCAATCTACAGGGGTACACAGATACGCAGTATTTT
TRBV18	TRBJ2-7	TRBD2	.	CASSPLVAGDREQYF	TGTGCCAGCTCTCCCCTGGTAGCGGGAGATCGGGAGCAGTACTTC
TRBV28	TRBJ1-1	.	.	CASRDQGNTEAFF	TGTGCCAGCCGAGATCAGGGGAACACTGAAGCTTTCTTT
TRBV6-6	TRBJ2-7	.	.	CASSYSTVSYEQYF	TGTGCCAGCAGTTACTCGACAGTTTCCTACGAGCAGTACTTC
TRBV27	TRBJ1-2	.	.	CASSWGPGGGYTF	TGTGCCAGCAGTTGGGGACCGGGAGGGGGCTACACCTTC
TRBV18	TRBJ2-7	TRBD1	.	CASSHSGTGGYEQYF	TGTGCCAGCTCACACTCCGGGACAGGGGGCTACGAGCAGTACTTC
TRBV7-2	TRBJ2-7	TRBD2	few	CASSLAGGPSEQYF	TGTGCCAGCAGCTTAGCGGGAGGGCCCTCCGAGCAGTACTTC
TRBV5-6	TRBJ2-1	.	.	CASSLIAISYNEQFF	TGTGCCAGCAGCTTGATCGCTATCTCCTACAATGAGCAGTTCTTC
TRBV2	TRBJ2-1	TRBD2	few	CASSEIAGLGNEQFF	TGTGCCAGCAGTGAAATAGCGGGACTCGGAAATGAGCAGTTCTTC
TRBV9	TRBJ2-1	.	.	CASSVAARGNDEQFF	TGTGCCAGCAGCGTAGCGGCCCGTGGGAACGATGAGCAGTTCTTC
TRBV6-5	TRBJ1-2	.	.	CASSYLNLAVDGYTF	TGTGCCAGCAGTTATTTAAACTTGGCAGTAGATGGCTACACCTTC
TRBV25-1	TRBJ2-7	.	.	CASSAFYEQYF	TGTGCCAGCAGTGCTTTCTACGAGCAGTACTTC
TRBV7-3	TRBJ2-1	.	.	CASSALEGSYNEQFF	TGTGCCAGCAGCGCCCTGGAGGGAAGCTACAATGAGCAGTTCTTC
TRBV2	TRBJ2-7	TRBD2	.	CASGSGTSGRDSTKQYF	TGTGCCAGCGGGAGTGGGACTAGCGGGAGGGATTCTACTAAGCAGTACTTC
TRBV5-1	TRBJ2-7	TRBD2	.	CASSWTSGRKAYEQYF	TGCGCCAGCAGCTGGACTAGCGGGAGAAAGGCCTACGAGCAGTACTTC
TRBV18	TRBJ2-7	TRBD2	.	CASSQPGLAGSYEQYF	TGTGCCAGCTCACAACCGGGACTAGCGGGCTCCTACGAGCAGTACTTC
TRBV5-6	TRBJ1-1	.	.	CASSPRYNTEAFF	TGTGCCAGCAGCCCTCGTTACAACACTGAAGCTTTCTTT
TRBV28	TRBJ1-1	TRBD1	few	CASSLTGDGTEAFF	TGTGCCAGCAGTCTGACAGGGGATGGTACTGAAGCTTTCTTT
TRBV2	TRBJ1-5	.	once	CASSEVTEGQPQHF	TGTGCCAGCAGTGAAGTGACAGAAGGACAGCCCCAGCATTTT
TRBV6-4	TRBJ2-1	TRBD2	.	CASSLLAGGSGEQFF	TGTGCCAGCAGCCTACTAGCGGGAGGGTCTGGTGAGCAGTTCTTC
TRBV5-4	TRBJ2-7	.	.	CASSLVPRGFEQYF	TGTGCCAGCAGCTTGGTTCCCAGGGGTTTTGAGCAGTACTTC
TRBV7-8	TRBJ2-5	TRBD2	.	CASSFSGSGETQYF	TGTGCCAGCAGCTTTAGCGGGAGTGGAGAGACCCAGTACTTC
TRBV7-3	TRBJ2-3	TRBD1	few	CASSLRQGKDTQYF	TGTGCCAGCAGCTTAAGACAGGGGAAAGATACGCAGTATTTT
TRBV28	TRBJ1-5	.	few	CASSRTVNQPQHF	TGTGCCAGCAGCCGGACGGTAAATCAGCCCCAGCATTTT
TRBV19	TRBJ1-2	TRBD1	.	CASRRPGQANYGYTF	TGTGCCAGTAGAAGACCCGGACAGGCGAACTATGGCTACACCTTC
TRBV9	TRBJ2-4	.	once	CASSPELAKNIQYF	TGTGCCAGCAGCCCCGAACTAGCCAAAAACATTCAGTACTTC
TRBV28	TRBJ2-1	.	.	CASSLSGSSRKGEQFF	TGTGCCAGCAGTTTAAGTGGGAGTAGCCGAAAAGGGGAGCAGTTCTTC
TRBV30	TRBJ2-1	.	once	CAWSLGGGSDEQFF	TGTGCCTGGAGTTTAGGGGGCGGGAGCGATGAGCAGTTCTTC
TRBV5-8	TRBJ2-2	.	many	CASSLGVTGTGELFF	TGTGCCAGCAGCTTGGGGGTGACAGGTACCGGGGAGCTGTTTTTT
TRBV11-1	TRBJ1-1	.	.	CASSLALGGTQPNTEAFF	TGTGCCAGCAGCTTAGCTCTGGGGGGGACCCAACCGAACACTGAAGCTTTCTTT
TRBV28	TRBJ2-7	.	once	CASSLAGRESRSYF	TGTGCCAGCAGTTTAGCGGGGCGAGAATCCCGCTCGTACTTC
TRBV5-1	TRBJ1-2	TRBD1	many	CASSLTGTGGLGYTF	TGCGCCAGCAGCTTAACCGGGACAGGGGGATTAGGCTACACCTTC
TRBV5-1	TRBJ2-3	TRBD1	few	CASSLEGAFGDTQYF	TGCGCCAGCAGCTTGGAGGGGGCTTTTGGTGATACGCAGTATTTT
TRBV11-3	TRBJ2-5	.	.	CASSLGQGTEETQYF	TGTGCCAGCAGCTTAGGGCAAGGGACTGAAGAGACCCAGTACTTC
TRBV7-2	TRBJ2-7	.	few	CASSLVVVSYEQYF	TGTGCCAGCAGCTTAGTGGTGGTTTCCTACGAGCAGTACTTC
TRBV19	TRBJ2-7	TRBD1	.	CASSQFDRGRPEQYF	TGTGCCAGTAGCCAATTTGACAGGGGGCGGCCCGAGCAGTACTTC
TRBV27	TRBJ2-7	.	.	CASMGRAPHEQYF	TGTGCCAGCATGGGCAGGGCACCCCACGAGCAGTACTTC
TRBV4-3	TRBJ2-1	TRBD2	.	CASSLYTGTSGKGSYNEQFF	TGCGCCAGCAGCCTTTATACCGGGACTAGCGGGAAGGGGTCCTACAATGAGCAGTTCTTC
TRBV7-2	TRBJ1-5	.	.	CASRSYSNQPQHF	TGTGCCAGCAGGTCTTATAGCAATCAGCCCCAGCATTTT
TRBV10-3	TRBJ1-2	.	few	CAISEESTNGYTF	TGTGCCATCAGTGAAGAGTCTACAAATGGCTACACCTTC